A few counts support the clone carrying this T cell receptor beta chain. Its antigen remains unknown. The data stem from a study of cytomegalovirus exposure and HLA in healthy donors. Findings of the study overall: Later findings reportedly placed an Asian-associated ancestry cluster below the roughly 690-donor mean for N-insertions. The analysis excluded some indistinguishable V segments, including TRBV6-2 and TRBV6-3. Per a prior analysis, the majority of TCR beta V segments were productive roughly 90% or roughly 30% of the time.

The CDR3 length is 15 residues. The trim removed 2 bases at V and 2 bases at J, leaving 4 bases unmatched. Germline V gives CDR1 SGDLS, CDR2 YYNGEE. Both 60 Vbeta primers and 13 Jbeta primers went into the PCR. Generated by immunoSEQ multiplex PCR, the TCRdb table keeps only in-frame clones and is missing some. The sample shows roughly 100,000 clones, less than 80% of them seen only once. Material: PBMCs. This sequence joins TRBV9 and TRBJ2-5, with 9 bases that match TRBD2. This TCR derives from a man in his thirties or forties in good health and CMV-seropositive. CDR3 in amino acids: CASSVPSGGQETQYF. CDR3 DNA sequence: TGTGCCAGCAGCGTGCCAAGCGGGGGGCAAGAGACCCAGTACTTC. The variable domain in full, with the rest retrieved from reference TRBV9 and TRBJ2-5, is DSGVTQTPKHLITATGQRVTLRCSPRSGDLSVYWYQQSLDQGLQFLIQYYNGEERAKGNILERFSAQQFPDLHSELNLSSLELGDSALYFCASSVPSGGQETQYFGPGTRLLVL.